This T cell receptor beta chain was identified in a study of PD-1 blockade in classical Hodgkin lymphoma. Study as a whole: The patients were dosed with nivolumab 3 mg/kg, infused intravenously every 2 weeks.

TCRdb keeps only in-frame clones here, not all; method: immunoSEQ multiplex PCR. The sample yields 20,000 to 30,000 clones, around three quarters seen once. All patients relapsed after autologous stem cell transplantation, and brentuximab vedotin exposure varied. Classification of best responses gave complete response, partial response or progressive disease. Deletions cut 1 base from V and 6 bases from J, with 16 bases between. The V gene's germline CDR1 is SGHAT and CDR2 FQNNGV. This CDR3 is 16 amino acids long. Overall study findings and caveats: By C4D1, CD4+ diversity increased significantly, especially in complete responders.

This clone was picked up one time. Its target is unknown. Other DNA sequences in this sample translate to the same CDR3. The source of this sequence is a human donor with classical Hodgkin lymphoma. The sequencing used peripheral blood mononuclear cells (PBMCs), collected before the second cycle of nivolumab. The genes are TRBV11-2 and TRBJ2-1; D gene ambiguous. The CDR3 region has the DNA TGTGCCAGCAGCTTAGTCCGTCTGGGATCTGGCAATGAGCAGTTCTTC. Translation gives CASSLVRLGSGNEQFF.